The 9 T cell receptor beta chains presented below share a single source sample, sequenced in a study of technical replicates of blood from a few donors. The data were produced by immunoSEQ multiplex PCR, yet TCRdb's version contains in-frame clones alone and is incomplete. The table records 90,000 or so clones, roughly 94% of them present only once. The sequenced material came from T cells isolated from PBMCs. The receptors come from a human donor in good health.

The chain has TRBV4-3 and TRBJ1-1, with D uncertain. Deletions cut 5 bases from V and 0 bases from J, with 16 bases between. Looked up from germline, CDR1 is LGHNA and CDR2 is YSLEER. This CDR3 is 16 amino acids long. DNA of the CDR3: TGCGCCAGCAGCACCCTACACACGGGGATGAACACTGAAGCTTTCTTT. This translates into CASSTLHTGMNTEAFF.

The gene calls are TRBV29-1 and TRBJ1-4; no firm D call. Looked up from germline, CDR1 is SQVTM and CDR2 is ANQGSEA. This CDR3 spans 15 amino acids. The V end lost 5 bases, the J end lost 1 base, and 14 bases lay between the germline ends. CDR3 DNA: TGCAGCGTTTATCTCCTCGGGGTAACTAATGAAAAACTGTTTTTT. Translating it yields CSVYLLGVTNEKLFF.

The chain combines TRBV19 with TRBJ1-5; possible D gene TRBD1, 5 bases. The CDR3 runs 14 residues. Germline V lookup: CDR1 LNHDA, CDR2 SQIVND (reference sequence). Trimming left V 6 bases short and J 2 bases short, with 11 bases between. This CDR3 reads CASSPGGGNQPQHF. The DNA of the CDR3 is TGTGCCAGTAGCCCGGGGGGGGGCAATCAGCCCCAGCATTTT.

The gene calls are TRBV7-9 and TRBJ2-1; 8 bases line up with TRBD2. Germline-derived CDR1 and CDR2 are SEHNR and FQNEAQ (reference sequence). CDR3 length: 13 residues. J was trimmed by 8 bases and V by 6 bases; bases with no gene match: 6. This chain's CDR3 is CASRKRELDEQFF. In DNA, the CDR3 is TGTGCCAGCAGGAAGCGGGAGTTAGATGAGCAGTTCTTC.

Only one count was recorded for this clone. The CDR3 region has the DNA TGTGCTAGTGGACCCACAAGCCGGACAGGGAGCACAGATACGCAGTATTTT. Its translation is CASGPTSRTGSTDTQYF. The V call is TRBV12-5, the J call TRBJ2-3; 8 bases are shared with TRBD1. Germline values: CDR1 LGHNT, CDR2 FRNRAP. The junction had 11 bases not matched to a gene; V was cut back by 6 bases and J by 0 bases. The CDR3 runs to 17 residues.

As DNA, the CDR3 is TGTGCCTACCATAGGACTAGCGGTAGCACAGATACGCAGTATTTT. This codes for CAYHRTSGSTDTQYF. V and J are TRBV30 and TRBJ2-3; 10 bases fit TRBD2. CDR3 size: 15 residues. The junction had 7 bases not matched to a gene; V was cut back by 7 bases and J by 0 bases. Per germline, CDR1 GTSNPN and CDR2 SVGIG (reference sequence). The complete variable domain, with remaining parts taken from reference TRBV30 and TRBJ2-3, reads SQTIHQWPATLVQPVGSPLSLECTVEGTSNPNLYWYRQAAGRGLQLLFYSVGIGQISSEVPQNLSASRPQDRQFILSSKKLLLSDSGFYLCAYHRTSGSTDTQYFGPGTRLTVL.

The J gene is TRBJ1-2, the V gene TRBV5-5; 9 bases are a match to TRBD1. The trim removed 4 bases at V and 6 bases at J, leaving 13 bases unmatched. Germline V gives CDR1 SGHKS, CDR2 YYEKEE (reference sequence). The CDR3 totals 16 residues. CDR3 in DNA: TGTGCCAGCAGCGAGGAGGGACAGGGTGTATTTCATGGCTACACCTTC. This sequence encodes CASSEEGQGVFHGYTF.

This rearrangement joins TRBV5-1 to TRBJ2-2; 10 nucleotides agree with TRBD2. The V and J ends lost 1 base and 4 bases, in that order; junction bases with no gene match: 7. Per germline, CDR1 SGHRS and CDR2 YFSETQ. CDR3 length: 17 amino acids. CDR3 region: CASSLLSGRATTGELFF. CDR3 DNA: TGCGCCAGCAGCTTGCTGAGCGGGAGGGCCACCACCGGGGAGCTGTTTTTT.

The V gene is TRBV2, the J gene TRBJ2-2; 7 bases map to TRBD1. CDR1 SNHLY and CDR2 FYNNEI come from the germline V gene. This CDR3 is built from 15 residues. Trimming removed 8 bases from V and 4 bases from J; junction bases left unmatched: 10. CDR3 bases: TGTGCCAGCTGTGCCGGGGCAGGGGGCACCGGGGAGCTGTTTTTT. Protein sequence: CASCAGAGGTGELFF.